This record looks at one T cell receptor beta chain sequence and its context. This specimen comes from a study of blood T cell repertoires in COVID-19. As for the study in general: The cDNA or gDNA used as material had been derived from T cells, B-cell-depleted T cells, or PBMCs.

Germline V gene data show CDR1 as SGDLS and CDR2 as YYNGEE. This CDR3 spans 13 amino acids. V dropped 4 bases and J dropped 8 bases, with 15 bases sitting between them. As originally analysed: Using reference gene primer amplification, nucleated cell counts were estimated. Repertoires were generated with immunoSEQ multiplex PCR, while TCRdb's copy carries only in-frame clones and drops some. Clonal size and the V and J genes are those of that table, whereas D and trimming came from the DNA. The sample includes a few hundred thousand clones, more than 85% of them seen just once. The cohort comprised adults aged roughly 18 to 90 years residing in under 30 US areas. Participants were placed into cohorts based on the clinical history they reported.

What was sequenced was PBMCs or T cells enriched from blood (not recorded which). The chain combines TRBV9 with TRBJ1-1, with a tentative D call TRBD1 (6 bases). This receptor was obtained from a woman aged 55-70 years who had recovered from COVID-19. The CDR3 reads CASSSGGGLEAFF. CDR3 DNA sequence: TGTGCCAGCAGCTCCGGGGGGGGGCTAGAAGCTTTCTTT.